This entry lists 16 T cell receptor beta chains sequenced from one sample in a study of blood T cell repertoires in COVID-19. TCRdb's table, derived via immunoSEQ multiplex PCR, lists solely in-frame clones and lacks some. The sample has 60,000 to 90,000 clones, around 79% seen once; the top ten hold roughly 23%. The material sequenced was peripheral blood. These receptors were obtained from a man in his sixties with acute or convalescent COVID-19.

The chain has TRBV3-1 (or the pseudogene TRBV3-2) and TRBJ2-2; D remains unclear. Per the germline V gene, CDR1 is LGHDT and CDR2 is YNNKEL (reference sequence). V lost 2 bases to trimming and J lost 1 base, with 5 bases between them. The CDR3 sequence is 14 residues long. CDR3 sequence reads: CASSQSVNTGELFF. The CDR3 bases are TGTGCCAGCAGCCAATCGGTGAACACCGGGGAGCTGTTTTTT.

Written as DNA, the CDR3 is TGCGCCAGCAGCCAAGAAAGGGGCGAAAAAGCAAACACCATATATTTT. Protein product: CASSQERGEKANTIYF. The chain carries TRBV4-1 and TRBJ1-3; D possibly corresponds to TRBD1 (5 bases). This CDR3 region has 16 residues. Germline CDR1 is MGHRA and CDR2 is YSYEKL. Trimming stripped 0 bases from V and 6 bases from J, with 15 bases between.

This chain uses TRBV7-3 with TRBJ2-5, with 9 bases matching TRBD2. J was trimmed by 4 bases and V by 5 bases; bases with no gene match: 8. Germline V lookup: CDR1 SGHTA, CDR2 FQGTGA. This CDR3 is 15 amino acids long. The CDR3 coding sequence is TGTGCCAGCAGCCTCTGGGCGGGGGGGGCAGAGACCCAGTACTTC. Its protein is CASSLWAGGAETQYF.

The genes are TRBV7-2 and TRBJ2-1; possibly TRBD2 for D (7 bases). The V end was cut by 8 bases, the J end by 4 bases, with 15 bases between. This CDR3 region has 14 residues. In germline, CDR1 is SGHTA, CDR2 FQGNSA. Here the CDR3 DNA reads TGTGCCAGCGCTAGGGGGGGGCCTTACAATGAGCAGTTCTTC. Amino acids: CASARGGPYNEQFF.

The V gene is TRBV30, the J gene TRBJ1-1; D uncertain. V shed 3 bases and J shed 10 bases, with 18 bases lying between them. The CDR3 length is 13 residues. Germline V CDR1 and CDR2: GTSNPN, SVGIG (reference sequence). The CDR3 DNA reads TGTGCCTGGAGACCTCCGGGAGGGAGTCGAGCTTTCTTT. Its protein is CAWRPPGGSRAFF.

V and J are TRBV14 and TRBJ1-1; 7 nucleotides match TRBD1. Trimming cost V 0 bases and J 3 bases; bases outside gene matches: 10. Germline CDR1 reads SGHDN; CDR2 reads FVKESK. The CDR3 loop spans 17 amino acids. CDR3 loop: CASSQETGWGLDTEAFF. The CDR3 DNA follows: TGTGCCAGCAGCCAAGAGACAGGGTGGGGTTTGGACACTGAAGCTTTCTTT.

This sequence joins TRBV7-3 and TRBJ2-3; tentative D call: TRBD2 (7 bases). This CDR3 contains 16 residues. Germline assignment: CDR1 SGHTA and CDR2 FQGTGA. V was trimmed by 4 bases and J by 5 bases, leaving 19 bases between them. In DNA form, the CDR3 reads TGTGCCAGCAGCTACCAGTTCGGGGGGCGGGTAGATACGCAGTATTTT. Residues: CASSYQFGGRVDTQYF.

This clone came up once. The gene calls are TRBV19 and TRBJ2-3; D is possibly TRBD1 (5 bases). The V gene lost 6 bases and the J gene lost 0 bases, with 10 bases spanning the gap. The CDR3 loop spans 14 amino acids. The germline V gene has CDR1 LNHDA and CDR2 SQIVND (reference sequence). CDR3 bases: TGTGCCAGTAGACACAGGTCTAGCACAGATACGCAGTATTTT. Protein sequence: CASRHRSSTDTQYF.

A few counts support this clone. V usage is TRBV6-1 and J usage is TRBJ1-6, with D perhaps matching TRBD1 (5 bases). The CDR3 covers 14 residues. Germline-derived CDR1 and CDR2 are MNHNS and SASEGT. Trimming shortened V by 3 bases and J by 9 bases, and 12 bases separated the two germline ends. This CDR3 reads CASSDWGTLSPLHF. The CDR3 region has the DNA TGTGCCAGCAGTGATTGGGGGACTCTTTCACCCCTCCACTTT.

This chain links TRBV19 with TRBJ2-7; 10 bases are shared with TRBD2. CDR1 and CDR2 from the germline V gene are LNHDA and SQIVND (reference sequence). V shed 5 bases and J 2 bases; nucleotides not matched to a gene: 9. CDR3 size: 16 residues. CDR3 amino acids: CASSLTSGKKPYEQYF. CDR3 in DNA: TGTGCCAGTAGTCTTACTAGCGGGAAGAAACCCTACGAGCAGTACTTC.

The chain links TRBV24-1 to TRBJ2-5, with TRBD2 identical over 15 bases. V lost 10 bases and J lost 4; bases outside the gene matches: 15. Germline V CDR1 and CDR2: KGHDR, SFDVKD. This CDR3 comprises 18 residues. CDR3 sequence: CATHLPGLAGGSRETQYF. The CDR3 bases are TGTGCCACTCACCTGCCGGGACTAGCGGGGGGTAGCAGAGAGACCCAGTACTTC.

The chain carries TRBV11-2 and TRBJ2-3, with D possibly TRBD1 on 6 matching bases. V was shortened by 1 base and J by 2 bases, with 7 bases between the two germline ends. Germline loops: CDR1 SGHAT, CDR2 FQNNGV. The CDR3 has 14 amino acids. The CDR3: CASSLVGATDTQYF. CDR3 nucleotide sequence: TGTGCCAGCAGCTTAGTGGGGGCCACAGATACGCAGTATTTT.

The chain joins TRBV9 to TRBJ2-5, with TRBD2 identical over 9 bases. The V gene's germline CDR1 is SGDLS and CDR2 YYNGEE. The CDR3 length is 16 residues. V shed 3 bases and J 5 bases; nucleotides not matched to a gene: 11. This chain's CDR3 is CASSGAGGTFGETQYF. The CDR3, as DNA: TGTGCCAGCAGCGGAGCGGGAGGAACCTTTGGGGAGACCCAGTACTTC.

The V call is TRBV25-1, the J call TRBJ2-3, with D possibly being TRBD2 (6 bases). The germline gives CDR1 MGHDK, CDR2 SYGVNS. The V end was cut by 3 bases, the J end by 5 bases, with 15 bases between. The CDR3 sequence is 15 residues long. CDR3 sequence (DNA): TGTGCCAGCAGTGATTATTGGCAGGGAGGAGATACGCAGTATTTT. It yields the protein CASSDYWQGGDTQYF.

This chain joins TRBV5-1 and TRBJ2-3; TRBD2 matches 7 bases. V lost 0 bases to trimming and J lost 0 bases; unmatched junction nucleotides: 7. In germline, CDR1 is SGHRS, CDR2 YFSETQ. CDR3 length equals 17 residues. CDR3 in amino acids: CASSLGLAEFSTDTQYF. DNA of the CDR3: TGCGCCAGCAGCTTGGGGCTAGCGGAGTTTAGCACAGATACGCAGTATTTT.

The gene calls are TRBV24-1 and TRBJ2-7; TRBD1 matches 9 bases. Germline trimming cut 3 bases from V and 1 base from J; bases unmatched to any gene: 3. Germline V gives CDR1 KGHDR, CDR2 SFDVKD. The CDR3 is made up of 15 amino acids. The CDR3 DNA follows: TGTGCCACCAGTGATACCGGGACAGGGTCCTACGAGCAGTACTTC. It codes for CATSDTGTGSYEQYF.